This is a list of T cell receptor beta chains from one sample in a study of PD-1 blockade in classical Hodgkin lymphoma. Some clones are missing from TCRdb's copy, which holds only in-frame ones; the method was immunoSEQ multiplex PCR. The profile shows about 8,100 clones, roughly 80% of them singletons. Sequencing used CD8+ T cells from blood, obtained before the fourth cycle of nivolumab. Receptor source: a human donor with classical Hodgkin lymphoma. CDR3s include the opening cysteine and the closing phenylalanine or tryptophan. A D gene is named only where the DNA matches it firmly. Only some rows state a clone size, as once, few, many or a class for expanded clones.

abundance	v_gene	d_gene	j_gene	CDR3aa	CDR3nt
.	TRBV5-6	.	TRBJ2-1	CASSSDLGATYNEQFF	TGTGCCAGCAGCTCAGACCTAGGAGCGACCTACAATGAGCAGTTCTTC
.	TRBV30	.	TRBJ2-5	CAWSQGTSGETQYF	TGTGCCTGGAGTCAGGGTACGTCGGGAGAGACCCAGTACTTC
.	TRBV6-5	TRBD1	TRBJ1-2	CASSLETGGIYGYTF	TGTGCCAGCAGTTTAGAAACAGGGGGGATTTATGGCTACACCTTC
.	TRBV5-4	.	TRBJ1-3	CASSLSGPSKNTIYF	TGTGCCAGCAGCTTGTCAGGACCGTCCAAAAACACCATATATTTT
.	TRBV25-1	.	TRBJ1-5	CASSEKQGHQPQHF	TGTGCCAGCAGTGAGAAACAGGGTCATCAGCCCCAGCATTTT
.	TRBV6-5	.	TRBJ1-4	CASSNRDPVNEKLFF	TGTGCCAGCAGTAACAGGGATCCTGTTAATGAAAAACTGTTTTTT
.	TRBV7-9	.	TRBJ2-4	CASSLVGLGNDIQYF	TGTGCCAGCAGCTTGGTGGGGCTGGGGAACGACATTCAGTACTTC
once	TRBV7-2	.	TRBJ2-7	CASRVGGAYEQYF	TGTGCCAGCAGAGTAGGGGGGGCCTACGAGCAGTACTTC
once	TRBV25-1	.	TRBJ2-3	CASSESEDTQYF	TGTGCCAGCAGTGAATCGGAGGATACGCAGTATTTT
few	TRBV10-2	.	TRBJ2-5	CASQGLAWERQADMETQYF	TGCGCCAGCCAGGGTCTGGCTTGGGAGAGACAGGCGGATATGGAGACCCAGTACTTC
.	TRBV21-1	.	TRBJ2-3	CASSTSARTDRTDTQYF	TGTGCCAGCAGCACTTCGGCGAGGACAGATAGGACAGATACGCAGTATTTT
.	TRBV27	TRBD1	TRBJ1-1	CASYRGTEAFF	TGTGCCAGTTACAGGGGAACTGAAGCTTTCTTT
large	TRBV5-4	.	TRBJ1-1	CASSSRSTEAFF	TGTGCCAGCAGTTCTCGATCCACTGAAGCTTTCTTT
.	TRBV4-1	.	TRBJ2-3	CASSQVPRPTDTQYF	TGCGCCAGCAGCCAAGTTCCAAGGCCCACAGATACGCAGTATTTT
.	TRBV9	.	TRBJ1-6	CASSVASDYPDSPLHF	TGTGCCAGCAGCGTAGCCTCGGACTACCCGGATTCACCCCTCCACTTT
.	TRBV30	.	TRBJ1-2	CAWRGGPAGGYTF	TGTGCCTGGAGAGGGGGGCCGGCGGGTGGCTACACCTTC
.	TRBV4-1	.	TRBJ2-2	CASSLRHPSTGELFF	TGCGCCAGCAGCCTGAGACACCCGAGCACCGGGGAGCTGTTTTTT
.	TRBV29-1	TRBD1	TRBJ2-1	CSVLLGQGGVEQFF	TGCAGCGTCCTCCTGGGACAGGGGGGAGTTGAGCAGTTCTTC
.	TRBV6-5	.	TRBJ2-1	CASSWVYNNEQFF	TGTGCCAGCAGTTGGGTCTATAACAATGAGCAGTTCTTC
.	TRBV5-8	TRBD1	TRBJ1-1	CASTWTGSLNTEAFF	TGTGCCAGCACCTGGACAGGGTCCCTGAACACTGAAGCTTTCTTT
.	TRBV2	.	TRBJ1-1	CATRGGGATEAFF	TGTGCCACCAGGGGAGGGGGGGCCACTGAAGCTTTCTTT
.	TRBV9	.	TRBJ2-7	CASSVEPFYEQYF	TGTGCCAGCAGCGTGGAGCCCTTCTACGAGCAGTACTTC